This T cell receptor (beta chain) emerged from a study of blood T cell repertoires in COVID-19. TCRdb's table, derived via immunoSEQ multiplex PCR, lists solely in-frame clones and lacks some. This sample has about 38,000 clones; roughly 80% occur once, and the top ten carry about 1.5%. The CDR3 runs to 15 residues. From germline, CDR1 is GTSNPN and CDR2 SVGIG (reference sequence). V dropped 4 bases and J dropped 6 bases, with 16 bases sitting between them. Sequencing was performed on peripheral blood. The TCR originated in a man aged 55 to 70 with COVID-19, enrolled during active disease. The chain uses TRBV30 and TRBJ1-6; tentatively, D is TRBD1 (5 bases). This CDR3 reads CAWNGHTSPNSPLHF. CDR3 nucleotide sequence: TGTGCCTGGAATGGACACACTTCCCCTAATTCACCCCTCCACTTT.